The 10 T cell receptor beta chains listed next were all sequenced from one sample in a study of vaccination and CD4 T cells after COVID-19 (dated by TCRdb to between 2020 and 2023). Library preparation used PCR. Instrument used: Illumina iSeq 100. TCR sequencing of DNA from cultured CD4+ T cells used the Oncomine TCR Beta short-read assay at the Johns Hopkins FTIC core. The public reads were reanalyzed by TCRdb: fastp trimming at Q25, MiXCR alignment, in-frame beta chains only. Each entry is one CDR3 protein sequence, shown with its most common DNA and genes. A total of 13,000 or so distinct CDR3 sequences appear in this sample, more than 45% of them only once. Of the sample, 28% falls within the top ten clones. No antigen has been assigned to these receptors. This specimen's treatment or condition label, interpreted: approximately 9-day PBMC culture with coronavirus spike peptide pools or control peptides (ViraFEST assay).

Sequences were obtained from CD4+ T cells from blood, cultured in vitro. The receptors were gathered from a human donor who had recovered from COVID-19.

This rearrangement joins TRBV28 to TRBJ1-5; D is uncertain. The ends were cut back, 6 bases at V and 4 bases at J, with 16 bases in the middle. Germline V gives CDR1 MDHEN, CDR2 SYDVKM. The CDR3 extends over 15 amino acids. The CDR3 DNA reads as TGTGCCAGCAGAGGACCACTCCTTGGGAATCAGCCCCAGCATTTT. Its translation is CASRGPLLGNQPQHF.

V usage is TRBV20-1 and J usage is TRBJ1-1; 7 bases are a match to TRBD1. CDR1 is DFQATT and CDR2 is SNEGSKA in the germline V gene (reference sequence). The CDR3 is 14 amino acids. V shed 2 bases, J shed 2 bases, and the junction held 5 bases outside the gene matches. The CDR3, as DNA: TGCAGTGCTAGAACCGGGACAGAAAACACTGAAGCTTTCTTT. Translating gives CSARTGTENTEAFF.

The J gene is TRBJ1-5, the V gene TRBV6-1; TRBD1 matches 9 bases. The CDR3 spans 16 residues. With V trimmed by 7 bases and J by 5 bases, 12 bases remained unmatched. The germline V gene has CDR1 MNHNS and CDR2 SASEGT. Written as DNA, the CDR3 is TGTGCCAGCACTCTTCCGGGACAGGGTCACGATCAGCCCCAGCATTTT. It codes for CASTLPGQGHDQPQHF.

The rearrangement links TRBV2 to TRBJ2-3; D is perhaps TRBD2 (6 bases). V lost 5 bases to trimming and J lost 4 bases, with 22 bases between them. The CDR3 has 17 residues. From germline, CDR1 is SNHLY and CDR2 FYNNEI. The CDR3 here is CASSPRLGVAVADTQYF. The CDR3 DNA follows: TGTGCCAGCAGTCCGCGACTAGGGGTGGCGGTGGCAGATACGCAGTATTTT.

This clonotype has more than one count but fewer than ten. The chain joins TRBV6-5 to TRBJ2-5; D uncertain. V was trimmed by 0 bases and J by 1 base, leaving 9 bases between them. This CDR3 has 15 residues. Germline CDR1 MNHEY, CDR2 SVGAGI. CDR3 region: CASSYSGTGQETQYF. CDR3 sequence (DNA): TGTGCCAGCAGTTACTCCGGCACCGGCCAAGAGACCCAGTACTTC.

This clonotype showed up just a few times. The gene calls are TRBV7-9 and TRBJ1-2; D may be TRBD1 (6 bases). The germline gives CDR1 SEHNR, CDR2 FQNEAQ (reference sequence). Trimming stripped 3 bases from V and 0 bases from J, with 17 bases between. The CDR3 length is 17 residues. The CDR3 region is CASSLTTGYQANYGYTF. For the CDR3, the DNA is TGTGCCAGCAGCTTGACGACAGGATATCAAGCTAACTATGGCTACACCTTC.

The chain employs TRBV12-3 or TRBV12-4 and TRBJ2-7; 8 positions agree with TRBD1. The trim removed 5 bases at V and 5 bases at J, leaving 8 bases unmatched. CDR3 length: 14 residues. The CDR3 protein is CASSPAGTGHEQYF. The CDR3 coding sequence is TGTGCCAGCAGTCCGGCCGGGACAGGTCACGAGCAGTACTTC.

The CDR3 region has the DNA TGTGCCAGCAGTTTCCTGGCTGGGGCCAACGTCCTGACTTTC. Residues: CASSFLAGANVLTF. V is TRBV27 and J is TRBJ2-6, with D uncertain. This CDR3 is 14 amino acids long. The ends were cut back, 3 bases at V and 2 bases at J, with 5 bases in the middle. Germline-derived CDR1 and CDR2 are MNHEY and SMNVEV (reference sequence).

In its sample, this clonotype is large. V and J are TRBV20-1 and TRBJ1-2, with D hard to call. Deletions cut 0 bases from V and 8 bases from J, with 10 bases between. The CDR3 loop spans 12 amino acids. CDR1 is DFQATT, CDR2 SNEGSKA, per germline (reference sequence). In DNA form, the CDR3 reads TGCAGTGCTAGAGATCAGGTGGGCGGCTACACCTTC. Its protein product is CSARDQVGGYTF.

In its sample, this clonotype was seen a few times. This sequence joins TRBV19 and TRBJ2-1, with 11 positions matching TRBD2. V dropped 5 bases and J dropped 7; count of bases not matched to a gene: 4. This CDR3 contains 14 residues. CDR1 and CDR2 (germline): LNHDA, SQIVND (reference sequence). The CDR3 here is CASSLAGGPNEQFF. In DNA, the CDR3 is TGTGCCAGTAGTCTAGCGGGAGGTCCAAATGAGCAGTTCTTC.